The 11 T cell receptor beta chains below were found in one sample sequenced in a study of blood T cell repertoires in COVID-19. Libraries were prepared by immunoSEQ multiplex PCR; TCRdb keeps only in-frame clonotypes and omits some of them. The profile covers some 460,000 clones, with 85% to 90% appearing a single time and about 4.3% taken by the ten largest. Sequenced material: peripheral blood. These receptors all come from a woman between 25 and 40 years old with acute or convalescent COVID-19.

The chain couples TRBV20-1 to TRBJ2-2, with D maybe TRBD1 (6 bases). Germline CDR1 reads DFQATT; CDR2 reads SNEGSKA (reference sequence). V was pared by 3 bases and J by 4 bases, with 12 bases between. CDR3 length equals 14 residues. DNA of the CDR3: TGCAGTGCTAGTGAGACAGGCAGCACCGGGGAGCTGTTTTTT. This codes for CSASETGSTGELFF.

The CDR3 protein is CASSSTSGGSEQFF. The CDR3 DNA follows: TGCGCCAGCAGTTCTACTAGCGGGGGGAGTGAGCAGTTCTTC. The rearrangement links TRBV10-1 to TRBJ2-1, with 12 bases aligning to TRBD2. Per germline, CDR1 WNHNN and CDR2 SYGVQD (reference sequence). The J segment lost 9 bases and the V segment lost 5 bases, leaving 5 bases of the junction unmatched. This CDR3 contains 14 residues.

The V and J genes are TRBV5-4 and TRBJ2-7; D gene ambiguous. This CDR3 is built from 14 residues. CDR1 is SGHNT and CDR2 is YYREEE in the germline V gene (reference sequence). Trimming left V 3 bases short and J 5 bases short, with 15 bases between. CDR3 sequence: CASSSEILGHEQYF. DNA of the CDR3: TGTGCCAGCAGCTCCGAAATTCTAGGCCACGAGCAGTACTTC.

This clone showed up just a few times. The rearrangement uses TRBV28 and TRBJ1-1, with D possibly matching TRBD1 (5 bases). V lost 1 base and J 6 bases, leaving 15 bases between the germline ends. The germline CDR1 and CDR2 sequences are MDHEN and SYDVKM. The CDR3 has 15 residues. The CDR3 DNA sequence: TGTGCCAGCAGTTTATTTCGCAGGGCTGGGGCTGAAGCTTTCTTT. It codes for CASSLFRRAGAEAFF.

This rearrangement joins TRBV24-1 to TRBJ2-5, with 10 bases lining up with TRBD1. The J segment lost 0 bases and the V segment lost 5 bases, leaving 5 bases of the junction unmatched. This CDR3 contains 16 residues. Per the germline V gene, CDR1 is KGHDR and CDR2 is SFDVKD. DNA of the CDR3: TGTGCCACCAGTGGCGGGACAGGGGTGTACCAAGAGACCCAGTACTTC. Its protein is CATSGGTGVYQETQYF.

The chain couples TRBV10-2 to TRBJ1-5, with D possibly matching TRBD1 (6 bases). The V end lost 4 bases, the J end lost 4 bases, and 11 bases lay between the germline ends. The V gene's germline CDR1 is WSHSY and CDR2 SAAADI. The CDR3 contains 14 residues. DNA for the CDR3: TGCGCCAGCAGTGGGGGTAGGGGGAATCAGCCCCAGCATTTT. Residues: CASSGGRGNQPQHF.

This chain joins TRBV5-1 and TRBJ2-2; D is unclear. V was cut by 5 bases and J by 0 bases, with 5 bases left in between. The CDR3 extends over 13 amino acids. Germline V gene data show CDR1 as SGHRS and CDR2 as YFSETQ. In DNA form, the CDR3 reads TGCGCCAGCAGGAGCGCGAACACCGGGGAGCTGTTTTTT. The encoded protein is CASRSANTGELFF.

This sequence joins TRBV10-2 and TRBJ2-5; 15 bases agree with TRBD2. There are 16 residues in the CDR3. J lost 3 bases, V lost 10 bases, and 9 bases had no gene match. Germline values: CDR1 WSHSY, CDR2 SAAADI. The CDR3 protein is CATNKGLAGGEETQYF. As DNA, the CDR3 is TGCGCCACCAACAAAGGACTAGCGGGGGGGGAAGAGACCCAGTACTTC.

The chain has TRBV28 and TRBJ1-2; the match to TRBD1 covers 7 bases. The V and J ends lost 5 bases and 10 bases, in that order; junction bases with no gene match: 10. This CDR3 has 13 residues. Germline CDR1 and CDR2: MDHEN and SYDVKM. The CDR3 nucleotides are TGTGCCAGCAGTCCTGACAGGGAGGCCCCCTACACCTTC. It encodes CASSPDREAPYTF.

This clone was observed once. V usage is TRBV28 and J usage is TRBJ2-5; 10 bases match TRBD1. Germline CDR1 reads MDHEN; CDR2 reads SYDVKM. Trimming took 5 bases from V and 10 from J; bases not matched to a gene: 10. This CDR3 is 14 amino acids long. The CDR3 sequence is CASSQDRGLWGQYF. Written as DNA, the CDR3 is TGTGCCAGCAGTCAAGACAGGGGGCTTTGGGGCCAGTACTTC.

Points on this clone: Other DNA sequences in the sample encode the same CDR3. The chain couples TRBV7-3 to TRBJ2-3, with a tentative D call TRBD2 (6 bases). V dropped 6 bases and J dropped 3 bases, with 13 bases sitting between them. The CDR3 runs to 14 residues. Germline assignment: CDR1 SGHTA and CDR2 FQGTGA. Here the CDR3 DNA reads TGTGCCAGCAGTCAGGGAGGCGCGACAGATACGCAGTATTTT. Its protein product is CASSQGGATDTQYF.